The entry below gives a single T cell receptor beta chain sequence along with its context. Its antigen remains unidentified. This sample is drawn from a study of T cells in tuberculosis. Overall study findings and caveats: Active tuberculosis alpha repertoires lay closer to GMM-specific TCRs than controls'.

Sequenced by immunoSEQ multiplex PCR; TCRdb stores in-frame clones only, minus some. The repertoire holds fewer than 35,000 clones, 86% seen once, with about 5% in the top ten. Specified time point: new active TB diagnosis, blood taken before or within 7 days of starting treatment. V dropped 4 bases and J dropped 3; count of bases not matched to a gene: 2. Germline V gene sequence: CDR1 SQVTM, CDR2 ANQGSEA. There are 13 residues in the CDR3. The sequence was collected from an adult with tuberculosis. The input for sequencing was PBMCs, taken at tuberculosis diagnosis. This chain uses TRBV29-1 with TRBJ1-5; 8 nucleotides line up with TRBD1. In DNA, the CDR3 is TGCAGCGTTGGACAGGGGCTCAATCAGCCCCAGCATTTT. Encoded protein: CSVGQGLNQPQHF.